The following is a TCR beta chain sequence with its context. Antigen specificity is unknown. These data belong to a study of metastatic and nonmetastatic thyroid tumors. As for the study in general: Across peripheral blood and tumor or nodule tissue samples taken from malignant and benign thyroid patients, the repertoires were compared with one another.

None of the patients had undergone any treatment ahead of thyroid surgery. In the study's own analysis: A papillary thyroid cancer distant-metastasis classifier was built from CDR3 differences across clinicopathological groups. TCRdb re-analyzed the PCR reads through MiXCR. The V and J calls follow TCRdb's processing rather than the paper's. The repertoire holds 13,000 or so clones, with 24% as singletons. Per the germline V gene, CDR1 is DFQATT and CDR2 is SNEGSKA (reference sequence). The CDR3 is made up of 14 amino acids. Trimming removed 5 bases from V and 0 bases from J, with 11 bases in between. Study conclusions and caveats: Versus benign nodules, malignant thyroid tumors reportedly had significantly higher TCR beta diversity, in blood and tumor.

This chain uses TRBV20-1 with TRBJ1-3; D unclear. The sample was blood. The TCR was taken from a male donor with papillary thyroid cancer or a benign thyroid nodule (not recorded which). Some clones in this sample may be carry-over from other donors' samples. CDR3 nucleotide sequence: TGCAGTGCTGAGACCGGGGACTCTGGAAACACCATATATTTT. Translation: CSAETGDSGNTIYF.